The T cell receptor (beta chain) described here comes from a study of blood T cell repertoires in COVID-19 (dated by TCRdb to 2020 to 2022). As for the study more broadly: Collaborator samples came from the United States, Italy and Spain and covered acute and convalescent phases of COVID-19. The prospective study material was composed of cDNA or gDNA derived from T cells, B-cell-depleted T cells, or PBMCs. The dataset comprised deeply sampled blood TCRbeta repertoires from subjects exposed to, actively infected with, or recovered from COVID-19. The repertoires were released in a freely available public database meant as a resource for research on the immune response to SARS-CoV-2. The samples were drawn from the first 160 participants of the ongoing ImmuneRACE study and from 950 to 1,500 subjects provided by 6 global collaborators. The sample metadata nearly always contained a de-identified subject ID, COVID-19 status, age in years and sex. Where HLA class I and class II types were available, the types were taken from metadata supplied by the sample provider, not from assay-based typing. Study-wide findings and limitations: The amount of clinical and demographic metadata varied by source and participant and was provided uncurated.

TCRbeta CDR3 regions were amplified from genomic DNA using the immunoSEQ Assay, a bias-controlled multiplex PCR. On the authors' methods: Within the assay, amplification of reference gene primers was used to estimate how many nucleated cells each sample contained. To quantify the absolute abundance of each unique TCRbeta CDR3 rearrangement, sequence reads were collapsed and filtered. Productive Simpson clonality was computed per sample as the square root of Simpson's diversity index over productive rearrangements. The clones in this table, taken by TCRdb from immuneACCESS, are in-frame only. Not every clone is retained; where verified, under half of the shortfall comes from an unresolved V gene, and the cause of the rest is unknown. The D gene and trimming were derived from the DNA, and the V and J assignments and clone size from that table. Counted in this sample were about 200,000 clones; almost 85% of them appeared once. The ten largest clones represent under 2.5% of the sample.

One collaborating source in Seattle enrolled patients while the patients were actively infected and followed the patients over time throughout the course of disease. The collaborating institutions used their own protocols to collect whole blood in K2EDTA tubes. Collaborator samples were shipped for TCRbeta analysis as frozen whole blood, isolated PBMCs, or DNA extracted from either sample type. Comments on this clone: Its antigen specificity is not known. No base qualities exist here, and no much larger clone lies one base off it.

The material sequenced was peripheral blood. The source of this sequence is a woman between 70 and 85 years old with COVID-19, enrolled during active disease.

The CDR3 protein is CASRDEGGNTEAFF. The sequenced DNA: TGTGCCAGCAGAGACGAAGGGGGGAACACTGAAGCTTTCTTT. The chain employs TRBV6-5 and TRBJ1-1; a tentative D match to TRBD1 spans 6 bases. The germline V gene sets CDR1 to MNHEY and CDR2 to SVGAGI. Trimming takes 6 bases from V and 1 base from J, and the germline ends sit 12 bases apart. Measured from the cysteine to the phenylalanine, the CDR3 is 14 residues long. Only the CDR3 DNA stays, 42 bases, in frame from base 1.